This record concerns one T cell receptor (beta chain) sequence. No antigen is known for it. Splitting the CD4+ cells yielded a CD45RA+ naive subset and a CD45RA-negative memory subset. The authors distributed each subset's genomic DNA evenly over several immunoSEQ plates. The data were produced by immunoSEQ multiplex PCR, yet TCRdb's version contains in-frame clones alone and is incomplete. The data contain 2 million to 3 million clones, approximately 92% of them singletons. This sample was taken from a study of shared clonotypes between healthy human individuals. Study-wide results and caveats: The researchers took only blood, and tissue repertoires probably look different. Larger estimated richness was generally seen in naive subsets than in memory subsets.

The CDR3 contains 15 residues. CDR1 is ENHRY and CDR2 is SYGVKD in the germline V gene. Trimming removed 7 bases from V and 2 bases from J; junction bases left unmatched: 6. The J gene is TRBJ2-3, the V gene TRBV10-3; TRBD1 matches 10 bases. The receptor's source is a man aged 18 to 29 in good health. Sequenced sample: naive CD4+ T cells sorted from blood. As to subset: CD45RA+ positively selected. The CDR3 loop reads CAIKRGTGDTDTQYF. CDR3 nucleotides: TGTGCCATCAAGAGGGGGACAGGGGACACAGATACGCAGTATTTT.